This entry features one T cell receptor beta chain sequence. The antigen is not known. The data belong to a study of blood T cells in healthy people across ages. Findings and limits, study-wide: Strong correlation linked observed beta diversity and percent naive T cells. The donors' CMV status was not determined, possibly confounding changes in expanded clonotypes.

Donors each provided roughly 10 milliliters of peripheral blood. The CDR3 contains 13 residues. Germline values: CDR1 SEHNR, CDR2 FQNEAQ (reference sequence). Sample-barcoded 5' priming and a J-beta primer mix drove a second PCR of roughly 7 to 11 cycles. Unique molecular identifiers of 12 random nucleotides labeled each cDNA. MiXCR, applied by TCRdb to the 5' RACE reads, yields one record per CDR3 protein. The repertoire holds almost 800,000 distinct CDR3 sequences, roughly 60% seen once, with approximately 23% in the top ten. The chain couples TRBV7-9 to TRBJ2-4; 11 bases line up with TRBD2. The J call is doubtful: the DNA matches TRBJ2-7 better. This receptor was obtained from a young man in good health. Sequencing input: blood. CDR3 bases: TGTGCCAGCAGCCCGGGACTAGCGGACGAGCAGTACTTC. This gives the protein CASSPGLADEQYF.